This TCR beta chain was documented in a study of kidney transplant recipient with SARS-CoV-2 infection. The ends lost 4 bases at V and 6 bases at J; junction bases unmatched: 13. Germline assignment: CDR1 LNHDA and CDR2 SQIVND (reference sequence). The CDR3 totals 17 residues. MiXCR was run by TCRdb on the reads, yielding one entry per CDR3 protein. The table includes under 300,000 distinct CDR3 sequences, under 35% detected once. The TCR originated in a male patient aged 25 to 39 who had COVID-19 and was a kidney transplant recipient. Some of the T cells might come from the graft donor. This chain joins TRBV19 and TRBJ2-1; TRBD1 matches at 9 bases. The sequencing here drew on a blood sample, taken at baseline and around day 110 from a kidney transplant recipient. In DNA form, the CDR3 reads TGTGCCAGTAGTAATTCCCAGGGGACAGGGAAGGGCAATGAGCAGTTCTTC. Translation: CASSNSQGTGKGNEQFF. Full variable domain (outside the CDR3, taken from reference TRBV19 and TRBJ2-1): DGGITQSPKYLFRKEGQNVTLSCEQNLNHDAMYWYRQDPGQGLRLIYYSQIVNDFQKGDIAEGYSVSREKKESFPLTVTSAQKNPTAFYLCASSNSQGTGKGNEQFFGPGTRLTVL.